Included here is one T cell receptor beta chain sequence, with context. The antigen is unknown. This sample's time point: baseline, week 1 (first vaccination visit). As to treatment: pre-vaccination baseline after standard-of-care therapy. New WHO grade 3 or 4 astrocytomas that were IDH1-mutant and ATRX-lost had been found in donors. Libraries were prepared by immunoSEQ multiplex PCR; TCRdb keeps only in-frame clonotypes and omits some of them. The sample holds over 55,000 clones; 65% to 85% are singletons and the top ten take roughly 4.4%. This record comes from a study of a mutant IDH1 vaccine in newly diagnosed glioma. Across the whole study: Most patients had radiochemotherapy with temozolomide before enrollment; others had one alone. Study results and limitations: Vaccination induced immune responses in over 85% of patients.

This CDR3 comprises 16 residues. The V gene lost 2 bases and the J gene lost 2 bases, with 12 bases spanning the gap. Germline V gene data show CDR1 as SNHLY and CDR2 as FYNNEI. The TCR was taken from a young woman with glioma. Some clones in this sample may be carry-over from other donors' samples. The chain couples TRBV2 to TRBJ2-2; no reliable D call. Sample: peripheral blood mononuclear cells (PBMCs), taken from a glioma patient treated with radiotherapy, temozolomide or both. CDR3 sequence reads: CASSERKSINTGELFF. The CDR3 coding sequence is TGTGCCAGCAGTGAAAGAAAAAGCATCAACACCGGGGAGCTGTTTTTT.